Presented here are 14 T cell receptor beta chains from one specimen sequenced in a study of vaccination and CD4 T cells after COVID-19. Researchers used the Oncomine TCR Beta short-read assay to sequence DNA from cultured CD4+ T cells. TCRdb re-called the PCR reads with MiXCR, one entry per CDR3 protein. Of roughly 17,000 distinct CDR3 sequences in the sample, around 30% were seen once. Their antigen targets remain unknown. Regarding treatment: roughly ten-day PBMC culture with coronavirus spike peptide pools or control peptides (ViraFEST assay). Input material: cultured CD4+ T cells from blood. Receptors were obtained from a human donor with COVID-19.

This clonotype was recorded a few times. The CDR3: CSARVLAGRGNQPQHF. CDR3 nucleotide sequence: TGCAGTGCTAGAGTGTTGGCGGGTCGCGGCAATCAGCCCCAGCATTTT. This sequence joins TRBV20-1 and TRBJ1-5; no definite D call. This CDR3 contains 16 residues. V lost 1 base to trimming and J lost 2 bases, with 15 bases between them. CDR1 is DFQATT and CDR2 is SNEGSKA in the germline V gene (reference sequence).

The gene calls are TRBV27 and TRBJ2-2, with D possibly TRBD2 on 6 matching bases. In germline, CDR1 is MNHEY, CDR2 SMNVEV (reference sequence). The CDR3 covers 17 residues. The V end was cut by 2 bases, the J end by 6 bases, with 19 bases between. DNA for the CDR3: TGTGCCAGCAGTTTAAACTGGGGCGGGGCTGGCGCCGGGGAGCTGTTTTTT. It encodes CASSLNWGGAGAGELFF.

This chain links TRBV27 with TRBJ2-7, with TRBD1 matching over 11 bases. This CDR3 comprises 15 residues. V shed 4 bases, J shed 4 bases, and the junction held 6 bases outside the gene matches. Germline V lookup: CDR1 MNHEY, CDR2 SMNVEV (reference sequence). The CDR3 is CASSSRTGGGYEQYF. The CDR3 coding sequence is TGTGCCAGCAGTTCGCGGACAGGGGGCGGGTACGAGCAGTACTTC.

This chain uses TRBV5-1 with TRBJ2-3; D is undetermined. The length of the CDR3 is 13 residues. The V end was cut by 0 bases, the J end by 4 bases, with 6 bases between. CDR1 SGHRS and CDR2 YFSETQ come from the germline V gene. In DNA, the CDR3 is TGCGCCAGCAGCTTGGCGGCTCCAGATACGCAGTATTTT. It is translated as CASSLAAPDTQYF. Looking up the rest from reference TRBV5-1 and TRBJ2-3 gives the full variable domain: KAGVTQTPRYLIKTRGQQVTLSCSPISGHRSVSWYQQTPGQGLQFLFEYFSETQRNKGNFPGRFSGRQFSNSRSEMNVSTLELGDSALYLCASSLAAPDTQYFGPGTRLTVL.

CDR3 coding DNA: TGCAGTGCTGTCAAGGAGACCCAGTACTTC. This encodes CSAVKETQYF. The chain combines TRBV20-1 with TRBJ2-5; D gene ambiguous. Trimming removed 5 bases from V and 5 bases from J, with 6 bases in between. Germline V gene sequence: CDR1 DFQATT, CDR2 SNEGSKA (reference sequence). The CDR3 contains 10 residues.

The chain employs TRBV28 and TRBJ1-4; unclear D gene. V lost 6 bases and J lost 2, with 16 bases in between. Germline CDR1 is MDHEN and CDR2 is SYDVKM. This CDR3 has 16 residues. In DNA, the CDR3 is TGTGCCAGCAGCGAAACGAGCCCAGTGACTAATGAAAAACTGTTTTTT. Its translation: CASSETSPVTNEKLFF.

This clonotype has a handful of counts. CDR3: CATSAPTGRADTQYF. CDR3 bases: TGTGCCACCAGTGCCCCGACAGGGCGGGCAGATACGCAGTATTTT. J is TRBJ2-3 and V is TRBV24-1, with 7 positions matching TRBD1. Trimming at V came to 5 bases and at J to 4 bases, leaving 8 bases not matched to a gene. The CDR3 is made up of 15 amino acids. Germline V CDR1 and CDR2: KGHDR, SFDVKD.

The chain has TRBV7-2 and TRBJ2-7; the match to TRBD2 covers 7 bases. V was pared by 4 bases and J by 3 bases, with 9 bases of the junction left unmatched. Germline loops: CDR1 SGHTA, CDR2 FQGNSA. The CDR3 contains 15 residues. CDR3 DNA sequence: TGTGCCAGCAGCTCACTCGGGACTACCTACTACGAGCAGTACTTC. This sequence encodes CASSSLGTTYYEQYF.

The chain has TRBV6-4 and TRBJ2-1; 8 bases are a match to TRBD2. J lost 9 bases, V lost 4 bases, and 5 bases had no gene match. This CDR3 has 13 residues. The germline CDR1 and CDR2 sequences are MRHNA and SNTAGT. This CDR3 is CASSGFRGGEQFF. The CDR3 DNA reads TGTGCCAGCAGTGGGTTCCGGGGGGGTGAGCAGTTCTTC.

The V call is TRBV7-2, the J call TRBJ2-7; D is uncertain. The CDR3 has 12 amino acids. Germline V lookup: CDR1 SGHTA, CDR2 FQGNSA. V lost 5 bases and J 4 bases, leaving 9 bases between the germline ends. The CDR3: CASSHRLYEQYF. The CDR3 region has the DNA TGTGCCAGCAGCCATCGGCTGTACGAGCAGTACTTC.

This chain uses TRBV20-1 with TRBJ1-1; no clear D. Germline CDR1 and CDR2: DFQATT and SNEGSKA (reference sequence). The CDR3 totals 12 residues. V lost 8 bases to trimming and J lost 0 bases, with 10 bases between them. The chain's CDR3 is CSIRILNTEAFF. For the CDR3, the DNA is TGCAGTATTAGAATCTTGAACACTGAAGCTTTCTTT.

The chain is built from TRBV7-2 and TRBJ2-5; D is ambiguous. The ends were cut back, 4 bases at V and 1 base at J, with 7 bases in the middle. Germline CDR1 SGHTA, CDR2 FQGNSA. This CDR3 region has 13 residues. CDR3 residues: CASSSFAQETQYF. The CDR3 DNA sequence: TGTGCCAGCAGCTCGTTTGCCCAAGAGACCCAGTACTTC.

J is TRBJ2-7 and V is TRBV28; 10 bases agree with TRBD1. V was clipped by 5 bases and J by 3 bases; unmatched bases: 7. CDR1 and CDR2 from the germline V gene are MDHEN and SYDVKM. This CDR3 contains 15 residues. The chain's CDR3 is CASSRSGTGDYEQYF. The CDR3 DNA reads TGTGCCAGCAGTAGATCCGGGACAGGGGACTACGAGCAGTACTTC.

In its sample, this clonotype was seen once. The chain carries TRBV3-1 and TRBJ1-1; possibly TRBD1 for D (6 bases). Per germline, CDR1 LGHDT and CDR2 YNNKEL (reference sequence). This CDR3 comprises 13 residues. Deletions cut 4 bases from V and 1 base from J, with 7 bases between. In DNA, the CDR3 is TGTGCCAGCAGCCGGACAGAGAACACTGAAGCTTTCTTT. Its translation: CASSRTENTEAFF.